The 18 T cell receptor beta chains given below trace back to one sample, sequenced in a study of T cells in Graves' hyperthyroidism and ophthalmopathy. RNA transcripts gave rise to amplified TCR beta CDR3 regions. HTBI primers were the set used in a first-round RT-PCR of the TCR CDR3. TCRdb re-called the multiplex PCR reads with MiXCR, one entry per CDR3 protein. The sample has about 570,000 distinct CDR3 sequences, roughly 50% seen once. Specimen: peripheral blood or thyroid tissue (not recorded which). All receptors come from an adult woman with Graves' disease, either hyperthyroidism or ophthalmopathy (not recorded which).

This clonotype has just a few counts. The CDR3 DNA is TGCGCCAGCAGTTTTACCGGGACTAGCATGGAGACCCAGTACTTC. It specifies CASSFTGTSMETQYF. J is TRBJ2-5 and V is TRBV5-1, with 9 bases aligning to TRBD2. Germline CDR1 and CDR2: SGHRS and YFSETQ. The CDR3 covers 15 residues. The V segment lost 5 bases and the J segment 5 bases; nucleotides outside the gene matches: 10.

J is TRBJ2-7 and V is TRBV3-1; D perhaps matches TRBD2 (5 bases). Germline V CDR1 and CDR2: LGHDT, YNNKEL (reference sequence). The CDR3 totals 12 residues. Deletions cut 8 bases from V and 6 bases from J, with 14 bases between. DNA of the CDR3: TGTGCCAGCCCGGGGAGTATCGGCGAGCAGTACTTC. The encoded protein is CASPGSIGEQYF.

The chain is built from TRBV29-1 and TRBJ1-2; D possibly corresponds to TRBD1 (6 bases). The CDR3 consists of 12 residues. The germline V gene encodes CDR1 SQVTM and CDR2 ANQGSEA. The CDR3 reads CRVQDSRYGYTF. As DNA, the CDR3 is TGCAGAGTCCAGGACAGCCGTTATGGCTACACCTTC.

V and J are TRBV20-1 and TRBJ2-5; TRBD2 matches 11 bases. In germline, CDR1 is DFQATT, CDR2 SNEGSKA (reference sequence). The CDR3 sequence is 14 residues long. After removal of 3 bases from V and 4 bases from J, the junction contained 4 bases not matched to a gene. The CDR3 sequence is CSARTSGNRETQYF. Written as DNA, the CDR3 is TGCAGTGCTAGGACTAGCGGGAACCGAGAGACCCAGTACTTC.

The gene calls are TRBV28 and TRBJ2-7, with D perhaps TRBD2 (6 bases). V lost 11 bases to trimming and J lost 0 bases, with 20 bases between them. The length of the CDR3 is 15 residues. The germline gives CDR1 MDHEN, CDR2 SYDVKM. The CDR3 here is CAGPGGTRSSYEQYF. Written as DNA, the CDR3 is TGTGCCGGTCCTGGGGGGACGAGGAGCTCCTACGAGCAGTACTTC.

This clonotype was recorded many times. CDR3 loop: CASSPYLGREAFF. CDR3 nucleotide sequence: TGTGCCAGCAGCCCATATCTTGGAAGAGAAGCTTTCTTT. The genes are TRBV12-3 or TRBV12-4 and TRBJ1-1, with D unclear. V was cut by 6 bases and J by 8 bases, with 16 bases left in between. The CDR3 spans 13 residues.

The chain joins TRBV29-1 to TRBJ2-5; possible D gene TRBD1, 6 bases. CDR3 length: 14 amino acids. CDR1 and CDR2 (germline): SQVTM, ANQGSEA. The V end lost 5 bases, the J end lost 9 bases, and 22 bases lay between the germline ends. CDR3 coding DNA: TGCAGCGTTCCCGACAGGAATAGCAATCAGCCCCAGTACTTC. It specifies CSVPDRNSNQPQYF.

Comment on this clonotype: An end of the junction differs from the germline gene, which may be a read error. The chain employs TRBV27 and TRBJ2-7; TRBD1 matches at 11 bases. The V gene's germline CDR1 is MNHEY and CDR2 SMNVEV (reference sequence). The CDR3 is 16 residues long. The CDR3 loop is CTSSWSGTGGSYEQYF. In nucleotides, the CDR3 is TGTACCAGCAGTTGGTCCGGGACAGGGGGCTCCTACGAGCAGTACTTC.

The chain carries TRBV7-8 and TRBJ2-7, with 11 bases aligning to TRBD2. Germline V lookup: CDR1 SGHVS, CDR2 FQNEAQ. V shed 7 bases, J shed 7 bases, and the junction held 12 bases outside the gene matches. CDR3 length: 15 residues. This CDR3 reads CASTKFRGTSGEQYF. CDR3 in DNA: TGTGCCAGCACCAAATTCCGGGGGACTAGCGGTGAGCAGTACTTC. The entire variable domain, with the rest obtained from reference TRBV7-8 and TRBJ2-7, is as follows: GAGVSQSPRYKVAKRGQDVALRCDPISGHVSLFWYQQALGQGPEFLTYFQNEAQLDKSGLPSDRFFAERPEGSVSTLKIQRTQQEDSAVYLCASTKFRGTSGEQYFGPGTRLTVT.

This clonotype was seen repeatedly, ten times or more. This rearrangement joins TRBV5-1 to TRBJ1-5; no reliable D call. V lost 0 bases to trimming and J lost 4 bases, with 8 bases between them. This CDR3 comprises 14 residues. Germline CDR1 and CDR2: SGHRS and YFSETQ. The CDR3 region has the DNA TGCGCCAGCAGCTTGGTGAAGGGTAATCAGCCCCAGCATTTT. This encodes CASSLVKGNQPQHF.

This clonotype was seen a handful of times. This chain connects TRBV10-3 to TRBJ2-7; no clear D. CDR1 and CDR2 (germline): ENHRY, SYGVKD. The CDR3 is made up of 13 amino acids. Trimming removed 4 bases from V and 5 bases from J, with 12 bases in between. The CDR3 nucleotides are TGTGCCATCAGTGCCCCCCAACCGGACGAGCAGTACTTC. It is translated as CAISAPQPDEQYF.

Concerning this clonotype itself: The junction shows a germline mismatch at one end, possibly a read error. The chain recombines TRBV5-1 with TRBJ1-3; no clear D gene. The CDR3 is 13 amino acids. Per germline, CDR1 SGHRS and CDR2 YFSETQ. CDR3 sequence: CASGLEAGNTIDF. CDR3 nucleotides: TGCGCAAGCGGCTTGGAAGCGGGAAACACCATAGATTTT. Filled out from reference TRBV5-1 and TRBJ1-3, the complete variable domain reads KAGVTQTPRYLIKTRGQQVTLSCSPISGHRSVSWYQQTPGQGLQFLFEYFSETQRNKGNFPGRFSGRQFSNSRSEMNVSTLELGDSALYLCASGLEAGNTIDFGEGSWLTVV.

This clonotype was picked up many times. The rearrangement joins TRBV6-5 to TRBJ2-7, with 12 bases fitting TRBD1. CDR3 length equals 16 residues. V was pared by 5 bases and J by 5 bases, with 10 bases of the junction left unmatched. Per germline, CDR1 MNHEY and CDR2 SVGAGI. The CDR3 spells CASSRGTGGKSDEQYF. The DNA for the CDR3 is TGTGCCAGCAGTAGGGGGACAGGGGGCAAAAGCGACGAGCAGTACTTC.

This clonotype showed up many times. The V call is TRBV19, the J call TRBJ1-1; D unclear. With 5 bases removed from V and 6 bases from J, the gap between germline ends came to 7 bases. The CDR3 consists of 11 residues. From germline, CDR1 is LNHDA and CDR2 SQIVND (reference sequence). The DNA for the CDR3 is TGTGCCAGTAGTCGTGGACCTGAAGCTTTCTTT. As protein: CASSRGPEAFF.

The V call is TRBV9, the J call TRBJ2-1; 9 nucleotides line up with TRBD1. V shed 0 bases, J shed 7 bases, and the junction held 2 bases outside the gene matches. CDR1 and CDR2 from the germline V gene are SGDLS and YYNGEE. The CDR3 contains 14 residues. DNA of the CDR3: TGTGCCAGCAGCGTAGCCGGGACAGGGAATGAGCAGTTCTTC. Translated, it gives CASSVAGTGNEQFF.

There are many counts of this clonotype. The V call is TRBV3-1, the J call TRBJ1-1; D uncertain. This CDR3 has 16 amino acids. CDR1 and CDR2 from the germline V gene are LGHDT and YNNKEL (reference sequence). V was clipped by 0 bases and J by 0 bases, with 11 bases between them. The chain's CDR3 is CASSQDGGRMNTEAFF. The CDR3 DNA sequence: TGTGCCAGCAGCCAAGATGGAGGCAGAATGAACACTGAAGCTTTCTTT. The full variable domain, with the rest looked up from reference TRBV3-1 and TRBJ1-1, is DTAVSQTPKYLVTQMGNDKSIKCEQNLGHDTMYWYKQDSKKFLKIMFSYNNKELIINETVPNRFSPKSPDKAHLNLHINSLELGDSAVYFCASSQDGGRMNTEAFFGQGTRLTVV.

At least ten counts were recorded for this clonotype. The chain combines TRBV6-1 with TRBJ2-5, with D unclear. The CDR3 is 12 amino acids. Per germline, CDR1 MNHNS and CDR2 SASEGT. Trimming removed 6 bases at V and 4 bases at J, with 9 bases between. The CDR3 sequence: CASRSLSETQYF. The CDR3 DNA follows: TGTGCCAGCAGGTCTCTCTCAGAGACCCAGTACTTC.

This clonotype was detected ten times or more. The rearrangement joins TRBV27 to TRBJ2-5; D call uncertain. The CDR3 is 16 residues long. V was trimmed by 2 bases and J by 1 base, leaving 14 bases between them. Looked up from germline, CDR1 is MNHEY and CDR2 is SMNVEV (reference sequence). CDR3 DNA: TGTGCCAGCAGTTTACTTGGGCCTTTGGGCCAAGAGACCCAGTACTTC. Translating gives CASSLLGPLGQETQYF.